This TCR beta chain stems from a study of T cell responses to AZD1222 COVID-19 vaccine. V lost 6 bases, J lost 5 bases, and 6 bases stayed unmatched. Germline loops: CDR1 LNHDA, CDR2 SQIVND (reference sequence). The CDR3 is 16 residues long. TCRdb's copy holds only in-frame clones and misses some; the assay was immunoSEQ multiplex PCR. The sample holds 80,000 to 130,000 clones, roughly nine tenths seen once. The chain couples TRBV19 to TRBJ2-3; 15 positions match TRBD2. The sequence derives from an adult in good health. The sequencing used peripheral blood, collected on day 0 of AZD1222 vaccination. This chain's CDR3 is CASSSGLAGGIDTQYF. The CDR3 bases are TGTGCCAGTAGCTCGGGACTAGCGGGAGGAATAGATACGCAGTATTTT. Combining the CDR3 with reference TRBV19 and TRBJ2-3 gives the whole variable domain DGGITQSPKYLFRKEGQNVTLSCEQNLNHDAMYWYRQDPGQGLRLIYYSQIVNDFQKGDIAEGYSVSREKKESFPLTVTSAQKNPTAFYLCASSSGLAGGIDTQYFGPGTRLTVL.